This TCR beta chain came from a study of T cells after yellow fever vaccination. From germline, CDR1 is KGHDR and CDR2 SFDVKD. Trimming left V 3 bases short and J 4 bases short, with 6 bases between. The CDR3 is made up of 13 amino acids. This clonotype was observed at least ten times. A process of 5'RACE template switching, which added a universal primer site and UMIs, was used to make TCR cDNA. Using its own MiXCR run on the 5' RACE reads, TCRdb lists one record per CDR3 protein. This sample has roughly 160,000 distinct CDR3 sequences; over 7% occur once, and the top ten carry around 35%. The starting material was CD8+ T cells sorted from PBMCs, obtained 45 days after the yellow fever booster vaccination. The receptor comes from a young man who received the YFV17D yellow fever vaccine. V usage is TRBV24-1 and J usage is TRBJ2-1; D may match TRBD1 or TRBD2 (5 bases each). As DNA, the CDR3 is TGTGCCACCAGTGATGGGGGTTACAATGAGCAGTTCTTC. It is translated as CATSDGGYNEQFF.